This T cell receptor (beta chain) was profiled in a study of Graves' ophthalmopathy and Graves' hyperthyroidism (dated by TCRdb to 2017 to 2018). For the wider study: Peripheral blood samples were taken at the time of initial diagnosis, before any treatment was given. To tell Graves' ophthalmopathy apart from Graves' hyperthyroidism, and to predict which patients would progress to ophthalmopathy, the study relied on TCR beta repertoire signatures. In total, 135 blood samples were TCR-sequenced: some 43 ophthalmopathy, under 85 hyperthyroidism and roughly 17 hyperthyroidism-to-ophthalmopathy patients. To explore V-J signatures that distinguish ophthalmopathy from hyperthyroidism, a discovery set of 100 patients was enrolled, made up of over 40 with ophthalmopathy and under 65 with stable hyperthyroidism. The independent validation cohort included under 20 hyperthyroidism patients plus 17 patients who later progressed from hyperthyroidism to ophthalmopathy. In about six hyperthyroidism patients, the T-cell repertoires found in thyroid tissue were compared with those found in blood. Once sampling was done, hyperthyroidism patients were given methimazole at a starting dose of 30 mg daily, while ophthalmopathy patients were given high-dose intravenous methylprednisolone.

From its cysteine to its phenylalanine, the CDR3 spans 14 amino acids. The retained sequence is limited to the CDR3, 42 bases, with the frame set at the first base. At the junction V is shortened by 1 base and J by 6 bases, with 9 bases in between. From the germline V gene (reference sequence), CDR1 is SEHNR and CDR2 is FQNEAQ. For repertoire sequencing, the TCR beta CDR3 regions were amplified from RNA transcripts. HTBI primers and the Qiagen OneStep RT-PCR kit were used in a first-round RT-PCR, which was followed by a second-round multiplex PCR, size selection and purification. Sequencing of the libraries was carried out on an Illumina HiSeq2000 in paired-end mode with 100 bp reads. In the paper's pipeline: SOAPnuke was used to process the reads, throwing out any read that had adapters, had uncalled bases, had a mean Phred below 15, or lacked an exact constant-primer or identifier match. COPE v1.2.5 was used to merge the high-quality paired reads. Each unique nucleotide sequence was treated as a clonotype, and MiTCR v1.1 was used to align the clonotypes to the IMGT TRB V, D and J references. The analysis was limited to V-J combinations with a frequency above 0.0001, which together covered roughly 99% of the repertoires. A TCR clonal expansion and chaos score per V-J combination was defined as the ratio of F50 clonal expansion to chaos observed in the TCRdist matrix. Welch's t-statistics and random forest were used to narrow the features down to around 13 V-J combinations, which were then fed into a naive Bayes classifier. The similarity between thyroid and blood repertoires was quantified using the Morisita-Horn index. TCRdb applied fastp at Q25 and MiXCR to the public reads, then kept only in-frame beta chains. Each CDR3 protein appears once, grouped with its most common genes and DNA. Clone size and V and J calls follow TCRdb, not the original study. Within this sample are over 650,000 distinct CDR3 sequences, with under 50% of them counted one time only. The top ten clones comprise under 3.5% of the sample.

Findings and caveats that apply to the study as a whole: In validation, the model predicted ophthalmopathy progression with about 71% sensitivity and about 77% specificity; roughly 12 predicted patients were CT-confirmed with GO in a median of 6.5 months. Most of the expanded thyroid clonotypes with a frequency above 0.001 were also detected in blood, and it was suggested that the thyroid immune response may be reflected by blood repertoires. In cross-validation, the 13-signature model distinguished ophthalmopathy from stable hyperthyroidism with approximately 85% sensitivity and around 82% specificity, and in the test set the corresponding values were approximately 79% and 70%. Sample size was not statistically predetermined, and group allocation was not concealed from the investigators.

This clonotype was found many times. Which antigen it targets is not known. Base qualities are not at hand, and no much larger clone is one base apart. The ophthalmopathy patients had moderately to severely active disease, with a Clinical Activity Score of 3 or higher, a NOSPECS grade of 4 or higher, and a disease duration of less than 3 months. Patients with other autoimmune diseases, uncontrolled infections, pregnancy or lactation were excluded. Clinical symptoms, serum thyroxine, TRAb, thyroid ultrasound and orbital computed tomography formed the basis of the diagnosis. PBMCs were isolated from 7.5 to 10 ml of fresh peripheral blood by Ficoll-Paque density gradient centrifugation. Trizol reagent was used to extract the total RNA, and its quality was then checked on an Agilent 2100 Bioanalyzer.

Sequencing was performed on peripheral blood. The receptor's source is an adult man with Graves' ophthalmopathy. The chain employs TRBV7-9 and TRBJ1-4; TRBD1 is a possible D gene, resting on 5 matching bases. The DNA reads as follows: TGTGCCAGCAGCTTAGGCCGGGGGGATGAAAAACTGTTTTTT. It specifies CASSLGRGDEKLFF. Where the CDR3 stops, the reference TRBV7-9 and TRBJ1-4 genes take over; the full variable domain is DTGVSQNPRHKITKRGQNVTFRCDPISEHNRLYWYRQTLGQGPEFLTYFQNEAQLEKSRLLSDRFSAERPKGSFSTLEIQRTEQGDSAMYLCASSLGRGDEKLFFGSGTQLSVL.